This T cell receptor (beta chain) was documented in a study of blood T cell repertoires in COVID-19. Study summary: Sites in the United States, Italy and Spain provided acute and convalescent COVID-19 samples. The analysed material was cDNA or gDNA that came from T cells, B-cell-depleted T cells, or PBMCs.

Trimming shortened V by 4 bases and J by 1 base, and 7 bases separated the two germline ends. From germline, CDR1 is LGHNA and CDR2 YSLEER. This CDR3 region has 13 residues. Original methodology: Quantification of nucleated cells was approximated via reference gene primer amplification. Some clones are missing from TCRdb's copy, which holds only in-frame ones; the method was immunoSEQ multiplex PCR. The V and J calls and clone size were taken over from that table, and D and trimming were inferred from the DNA. The sample lists roughly 160,000 clones; about 85% were seen once. A single count supports this clone.

Sequencing used peripheral blood. This sequence was found in a man in his 60s with acute or convalescent COVID-19. The rearrangement joins TRBV4-3 to TRBJ1-1; D is undetermined. The CDR3 loop is CASSREENTEAFF. CDR3 sequence (DNA): TGCGCCAGCAGCCGCGAAGAGAACACTGAAGCTTTCTTT.